The 5 T cell receptor beta chains in this list originate from one sample, sequenced in a study of blood T cell repertoires in COVID-19 (dated by TCRdb to between 2020 and 2021). The library was obtained by the immunoSEQ multiplex PCR assay. What TCRdb holds here is the immuneACCESS table cut down to in-frame rearrangements. Part of the clones is not present; checked against another copy, under half of the missing clones reflect an unresolved V gene, and the others are unexplained. The sample includes around 230,000 clones, with 85% observed a single time. The ten largest clones add up to roughly 4.6% of the sample. Sequences were obtained from peripheral blood. Receptors were obtained from a man in his forties or fifties with COVID-19, enrolled during active disease.

The V and J genes are TRBV28 and TRBJ1-5, with a possible D match to TRBD1 (5 bases). This CDR3 is 15 amino acids long. V gave up 7 bases and J gave up 3 bases, with 16 bases separating them. CDR1 is MDHEN, CDR2 SYDVKM, per germline. Here the CDR3 DNA reads TGTGCCAGCAAAGCGACAGTTCAACCCAATCAGCCCCAGCATTTT. Encoded protein: CASKATVQPNQPQHF.

The chain has TRBV6-1 and TRBJ1-6; perhaps TRBD1 as D (5 bases). CDR1 is MNHNS and CDR2 is SASEGT in the germline V gene. The V and J ends lost 0 bases and 7 bases respectively, with 10 bases between them. The CDR3 is 15 residues long. Here the CDR3 reads CASSEAGGINSPLHF. CDR3 coding DNA: TGTGCCAGCAGTGAAGCGGGGGGGATCAATTCACCCCTCCACTTT.

The chain employs TRBV19 and TRBJ1-1; D is undetermined. The CDR3 is 13 amino acids. The germline V and J ends were trimmed by 5 bases and 0 bases, with 7 bases remaining between them. Per the germline V gene, CDR1 is LNHDA and CDR2 is SQIVND (reference sequence). The CDR3 DNA follows: TGTGCCAGTAGTGTCAGTGTGAACACTGAAGCTTTCTTT. Translation gives CASSVSVNTEAFF.

This clone was picked up one time. This chain joins TRBV28 and TRBJ1-3, with a tentative D call TRBD1 (6 bases). CDR3 length: 16 amino acids. Per germline, CDR1 MDHEN and CDR2 SYDVKM. Between the trimmed V and J ends, which lost 0 bases and 4 bases, there was a span of 13 bases. CDR3 nucleotide sequence: TGTGCCAGCAGTTTATGGCGGGGGCCGGGAGGAAACACCATATATTTT. This translates into CASSLWRGPGGNTIYF.

The chain uses TRBV28 and TRBJ2-2, with a weak D call TRBD2 (5 bases). Germline loops: CDR1 MDHEN, CDR2 SYDVKM. The V end was cut by 5 bases, the J end by 6 bases, with 7 bases between. This CDR3 spans 12 amino acids. Written as DNA, the CDR3 is TGTGCCAGCAGTCAGAGGGCCGGGGAGCTGTTTTTT. The encoded protein is CASSQRAGELFF.